This T cell receptor beta chain stems from a study of T cell responses to AZD1222 COVID-19 vaccine. Sequencing used immunoSEQ multiplex PCR; TCRdb keeps in-frame clones, though not all of them. The table records about 160,000 clones, 75% to 95% of them present only once. The sequence came from an adult in good health. The sample in question was peripheral blood, obtained on day 0 of AZD1222 vaccination.

The CDR3 sequence: CASSLAALAPYEQYF. The CDR3 DNA follows: TGTGCCAGCAGCTTAGCAGCACTCGCCCCCTACGAGCAGTACTTC. The rearrangement links TRBV7-2 to TRBJ2-7; D not certain. CDR1 is SGHTA, CDR2 FQGNSA, per germline. This CDR3 has 15 residues. The V end was cut by 0 bases, the J end by 2 bases, with 11 bases between.